This is a list of T cell receptor beta chains from one sample in a study of T-cell memory formation after mild COVID-19. From the 5' RACE reads, TCRdb called clonotypes with MiXCR, one entry per CDR3 protein. The repertoire holds 350,000 to 550,000 distinct CDR3 sequences, under 20% seen once, with roughly 21% in the top ten. Sequences were obtained from PBMCs or a T cell subset sorted from them (not recorded which). These TCRs come from a man aged 18-30 years who had mild COVID-19 (a few samples of this study predate the infection). Cell type and time point are not known. Each CDR3 is given with its conserved first and last residue.

>TRBV15
CATESGAGNTIYF
>TRBV28
CASSPAFAGWESTQYF
>TRBV5-1
CASSLEAGRGTEAFF
>TRBV6-5
CASSSPGLIPYEQYF
>TRBV5-1
CASSLIGQSRAYGYTF
>TRBV12-3/TRBV12-4
CASSSSGESTDTQYF
>TRBV5-1
CASSLLWTENEQFF
>TRBV6-6
CASSYRGFNSPLHF
>TRBV7-9
CASSFRDREPQHF
>TRBV6-5
CASSPGQFSGNTIYF
>TRBV7-3
CASSQSGQAGQETQYF
>TRBV7-9
CASSFQGGDGYTF
>TRBV9
CASSHPAGANTGELFF
>TRBV20-1
CSAGPETSGATDTQYF
>TRBV7-2
CASSLGRGSYNEQFF
>TRBV5-4
CASSAAGGLSYEQYF
>TRBV7-2
CASSQGYRVSYEQYF
>TRBV6-2/TRBV6-3
CASSHSRALSEQYF
>TRBV2
CASSEVDEQYF
>TRBV18
CASDSGQSYEQYF
>TRBV4-3
CASSQAGGRVGELFF
>TRBV27
CASRGNVMSGNTIYF
>TRBV12-3/TRBV12-4
CASRYRGATTQYF
>TRBV5-1
CASSLDGTLQETQYF
>TRBV10-2
CASSDTREVGKNIQYF
>TRBV12-3/TRBV12-4
CASTRGGTGAMNTEAFF
>TRBV20-1
CSARRTGGATQYF
>TRBV24-1
CATSDLPPVGLYGYTF
>TRBV6-5
CASSYTDSPSYGYTF
>TRBV9
CASNRPGAEQFF
>TRBV10-3
CAISESGDRVNQPQHF
>TRBV7-2
CASSLADEETQYF
>TRBV3-1
CASSQGGSYAWLNEQFF
>TRBV29-1
CSDLQGAYNEQFF
>TRBV12-3/TRBV12-4
CASSPRRAANYGYTF
>TRBV30
CAWTPGTDIQYF
>TRBV9
CASSGGGQPVDSPLHF
>TRBV7-9
CASSSVGGSGNTIYF
>TRBV9
CASAAGGPDTQYF
>TRBV27
CASSPVRRDGYTF
>TRBV12-3/TRBV12-4
CAIHPAGPDMDTQYF
>TRBV5-1
CASSEGGSYGYTF
>TRBV5-1
CASSLGTSGSTDTQYF
>TRBV4-3
CASSQGQGGTQNEKLFF
>TRBV11-1
CASSLAVGSYQETQYF
>TRBV3-1
CDSSQGKSHSNQPQHF
>TRBV7-6
CASSLGQGSGLAGELFF
>TRBV7-2
CASSFRQGASEKLFF